The entry below gives a single TCR beta chain sequence along with its context. Its antigen is not identified. The source of the sample is a study of OX40 agonist ivuxolimab in advanced cancers. V lost 6 bases to trimming and J lost 3 bases, with 4 bases between them. CDR3 size: 11 residues. CDR1 and CDR2 from the germline V gene are ENHRY and SYGVKD. This table comes from immunoSEQ multiplex PCR, and its TCRdb copy is limited to in-frame clones, with some not included. In the table there are tens of thousands of clones, approximately 80% of which are singletons. Broader study findings: Some patients who did not respond also had low normalized T-cell clonal expansion. Compared with others, partial responders at 0.1-3.0 mg/kg displayed clonal expansion among the lowest. By week 6 at 0.1 to 3.0 mg/kg, blood CD4+ and CD8+ T cells had expanded clonally.

The sample in question was CD4+ or CD8+ T cells sorted from blood, obtained in a trial of the OX40 agonist ivuxolimab. This chain joins TRBV10-3 and TRBJ2-3, with D unresolved. The origin of this receptor is an adult with an advanced solid tumor such as melanoma, head and neck, liver or kidney cancer. CDR3 in DNA: TGTGCCATCAGGGAAACAGATACGCAGTATTTT. It specifies CAIRETDTQYF.